This TCR beta chain was identified in a study of OX40 agonist ivuxolimab in advanced cancers. The study in broad terms: Ivuxolimab was a fully human IgG2 agonistic monoclonal antibody targeting the costimulatory receptor OX40 (CD134). Intravenous ivuxolimab was administered to patients every 2 weeks at six dose levels: 0.01, 0.1, 0.3, 1.5, 3 and 10 mg/kg. Among the roughly 50 dose-escalation patients, 19 had hepatocellular carcinoma, approximately 15 melanoma, 9 renal cell carcinoma and 9 head and neck cancer. In the dose-escalation cohort, over 65% of patients were male, and the mean age was around 60 years, with a range of 23 to 79. Patients were allowed to have had prior anti-PD-1, anti-PD-L1 or anti-CTLA-4 therapy, and around 37% of the dose-escalation patients had previously received checkpoint inhibitors. Partial responses occurred in three dose-escalation patients: two with cutaneous melanoma and one with hepatocellular carcinoma. The point of sequencing TCRbeta in the periphery was to test whether ivuxolimab changed TCR sequence diversity and drove clonal T-cell expansion. The paper reports the monotherapy dose-escalation portion (N ≈ 50 patients) of the phase I ivuxolimab trial.

Note on this clone: It has no known antigen specificity. Base qualities are not provided; no much larger clone lies one nucleotide away.

Patients with autoimmune disease history or receiving systemic immunosuppression were excluded from the trial. Peripheral blood for TCR sequencing was collected from all dose cohorts at baseline, on cycle 4 day 1, and on cycle 7 day 1. Samples came from an open-label, multicenter, first-in-human phase I dose-escalation trial of ivuxolimab. The trial enrolled adults with locally advanced or metastatic head and neck squamous cell, hepatocellular, melanoma or renal cell carcinoma. Before TCR sequencing, CD4+ and CD8+ T cells were separately sorted from peripheral blood. Genomic DNA was isolated from the sorted cells so that the TCRbeta CDR3 region could be sequenced. TCRbeta CDR3 regions were sequenced using the immunoSEQ Assay. Drawn from immuneACCESS, this table holds only the in-frame rearrangements with V and J called that TCRdb kept. Clones are partly lost; checked studies trace under half to an unresolved V gene and leave the rest unexplained. For this sample the table gives approximately 75,000 clones, of which more than 75% were detected only once. The top ten hold approximately 6.1% of the sample.

CDR3 length: 15 amino acids, cysteine to phenylalanine. Only the CDR3 region is kept as DNA, spanning 45 bases read in frame from base 1. CDR1 MNHNS and CDR2 SASEGT are derived from the germline V gene. V ends up 0 bases short and J 8 bases short, with an unmatched junction base count of 6. Overall study outcomes, separate from this receptor: Partial responders in the 0.1-3.0 mg/kg groups had among the lowest normalized peripheral clonal expansion, especially among CD8+ T cells. Low levels of normalized T-cell clonal expansion were also seen in some nonresponding patients. Which antigens the clonally expanded peripheral T cells were specific for was not determined. Clonal expansion of both CD4+ and CD8+ blood T cells was observed from baseline to week 6 at doses 0.1 to 3.0 mg/kg. On average, CD8+ T cells showed more expanded clones than CD4+ T cells after ivuxolimab.

The input for sequencing was CD4+ or CD8+ T cells sorted from blood, taken in a trial of the OX40 agonist ivuxolimab. The V and J genes are TRBV6-1 and TRBJ2-1, and 8 junction bases match TRBD2. This sequence was found in an adult with an advanced solid tumor such as melanoma, head and neck, liver or kidney cancer. The nucleotides read TGTGCCAGCAGTGAAGCGGCGGGAGGAGTGGATGAGCAGTTCTTC. It is translated as CASSEAAGGVDEQFF.